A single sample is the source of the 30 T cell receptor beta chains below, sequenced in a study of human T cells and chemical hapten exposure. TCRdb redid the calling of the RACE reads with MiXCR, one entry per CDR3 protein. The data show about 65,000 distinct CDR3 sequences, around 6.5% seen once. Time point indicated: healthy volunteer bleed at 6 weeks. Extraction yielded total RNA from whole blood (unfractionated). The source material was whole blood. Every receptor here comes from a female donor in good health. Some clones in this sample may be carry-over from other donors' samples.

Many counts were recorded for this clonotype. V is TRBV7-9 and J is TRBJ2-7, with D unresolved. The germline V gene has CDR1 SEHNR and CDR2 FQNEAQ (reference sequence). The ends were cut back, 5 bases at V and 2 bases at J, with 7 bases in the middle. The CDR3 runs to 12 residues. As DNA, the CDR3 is TGTGCCAGCAGCCACGCGACCTACGAGCAGTACTTC. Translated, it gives CASSHATYEQYF.

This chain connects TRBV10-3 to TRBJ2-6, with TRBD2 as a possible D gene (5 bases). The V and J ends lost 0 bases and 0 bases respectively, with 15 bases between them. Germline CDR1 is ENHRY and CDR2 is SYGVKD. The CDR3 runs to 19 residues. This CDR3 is CAISESGWLGASGANVLTF. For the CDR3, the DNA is TGTGCCATCAGTGAGTCGGGTTGGCTGGGAGCCTCTGGGGCCAACGTCCTGACTTTC.

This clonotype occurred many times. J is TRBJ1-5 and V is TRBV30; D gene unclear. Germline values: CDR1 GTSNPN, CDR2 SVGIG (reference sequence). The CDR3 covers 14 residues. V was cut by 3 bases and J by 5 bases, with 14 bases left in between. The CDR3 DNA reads TGTGCCTGGAGGGAGTCAGGTTACCATCAGCCCCAGCATTTT. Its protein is CAWRESGYHQPQHF.

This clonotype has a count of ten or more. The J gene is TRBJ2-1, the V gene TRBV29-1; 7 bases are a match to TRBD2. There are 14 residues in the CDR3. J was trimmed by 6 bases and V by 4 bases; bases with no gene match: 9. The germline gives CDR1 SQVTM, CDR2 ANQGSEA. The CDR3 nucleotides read TGCAGCGTTGTCCCACTAGCGTACCCCAATGAGCAGTTCTTC. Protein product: CSVVPLAYPNEQFF.

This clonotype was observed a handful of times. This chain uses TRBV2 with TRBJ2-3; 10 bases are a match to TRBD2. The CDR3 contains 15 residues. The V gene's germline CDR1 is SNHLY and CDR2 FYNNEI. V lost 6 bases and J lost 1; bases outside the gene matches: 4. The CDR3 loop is CASRRTSGRTDTQYF. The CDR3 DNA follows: TGTGCCAGCAGGCGGACTAGCGGACGCACAGATACGCAGTATTTT.

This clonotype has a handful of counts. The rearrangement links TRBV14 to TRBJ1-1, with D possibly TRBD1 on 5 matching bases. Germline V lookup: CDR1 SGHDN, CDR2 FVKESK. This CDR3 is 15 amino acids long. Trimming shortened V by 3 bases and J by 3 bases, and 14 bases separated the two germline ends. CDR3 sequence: CASSQDGGVDTEAFF. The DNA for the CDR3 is TGTGCCAGCAGCCAGGACGGGGGGGTCGACACTGAAGCTTTCTTT.

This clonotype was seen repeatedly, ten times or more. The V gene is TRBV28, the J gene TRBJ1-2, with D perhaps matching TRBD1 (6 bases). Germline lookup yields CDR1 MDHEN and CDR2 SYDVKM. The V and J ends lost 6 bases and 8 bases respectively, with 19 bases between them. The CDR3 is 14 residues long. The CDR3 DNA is TGTGCCAGCAGAATCAGAGGGGGATGGAGCGGCTACACCTTC. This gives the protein CASRIRGGWSGYTF.

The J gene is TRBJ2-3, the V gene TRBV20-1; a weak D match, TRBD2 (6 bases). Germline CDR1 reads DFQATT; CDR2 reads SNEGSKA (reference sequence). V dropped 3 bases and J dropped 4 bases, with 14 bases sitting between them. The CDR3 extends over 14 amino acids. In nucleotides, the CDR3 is TGCAGTGCTAGGCTAGCGATACCTTCAGATACGCAGTATTTT. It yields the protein CSARLAIPSDTQYF.

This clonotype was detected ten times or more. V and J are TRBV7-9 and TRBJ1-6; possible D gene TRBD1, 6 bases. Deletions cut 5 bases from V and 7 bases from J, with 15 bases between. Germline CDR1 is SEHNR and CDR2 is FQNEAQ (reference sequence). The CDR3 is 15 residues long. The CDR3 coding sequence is TGTGCCAGCAGCCACTCCGACAGGCCGAATTCACCCCTCCACTTT. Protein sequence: CASSHSDRPNSPLHF.

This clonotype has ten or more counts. This CDR3 reads CASSLRPELGADTQYF. CDR3 DNA sequence: TGTGCCAGCAGCTTAAGGCCGGAGTTAGGCGCAGATACGCAGTATTTT. V usage is TRBV7-2 and J usage is TRBJ2-3; unclear D gene. The V end lost 2 bases, the J end lost 4 bases, and 16 bases lay between the germline ends. Germline-derived CDR1 and CDR2 are SGHTA and FQGNSA. This CDR3 spans 16 amino acids.

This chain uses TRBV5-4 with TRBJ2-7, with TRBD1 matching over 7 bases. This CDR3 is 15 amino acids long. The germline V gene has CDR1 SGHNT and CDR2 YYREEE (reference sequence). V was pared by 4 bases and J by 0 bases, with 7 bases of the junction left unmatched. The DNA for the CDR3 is TGTGCCAGCAGCCCTTGGACAGGTAACTCCTACGAGCAGTACTTC. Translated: CASSPWTGNSYEQYF. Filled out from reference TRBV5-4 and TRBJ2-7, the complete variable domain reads ETGVTQSPTHLIKTRGQQVTLRCSSQSGHNTVSWYQQALGQGPQFIFQYYREEENGRGNFPPRFSGLQFPNYSSELNVNALELDDSALYLCASSPWTGNSYEQYFGPGTRLTVT.

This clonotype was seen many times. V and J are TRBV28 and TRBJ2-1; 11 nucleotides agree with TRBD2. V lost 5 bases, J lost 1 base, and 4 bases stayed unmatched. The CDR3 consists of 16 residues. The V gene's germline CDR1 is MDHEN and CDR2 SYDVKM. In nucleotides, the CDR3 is TGTGCCAGCAGTCCGTGGACTAGCGGGTCCTACAATGAGCAGTTCTTC. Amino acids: CASSPWTSGSYNEQFF.

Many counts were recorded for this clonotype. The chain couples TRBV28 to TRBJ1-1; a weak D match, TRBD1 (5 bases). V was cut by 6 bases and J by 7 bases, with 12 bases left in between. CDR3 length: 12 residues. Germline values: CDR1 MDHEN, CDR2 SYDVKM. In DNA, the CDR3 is TGTGCCAGCAGCCCTGGGACCCATGAAGCTTTCTTT. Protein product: CASSPGTHEAFF.

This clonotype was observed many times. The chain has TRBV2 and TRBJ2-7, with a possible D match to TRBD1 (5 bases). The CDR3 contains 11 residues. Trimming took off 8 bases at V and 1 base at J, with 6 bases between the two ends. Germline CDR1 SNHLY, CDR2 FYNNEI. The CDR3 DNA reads TGTGCCAGCCGACAGTCCTACGAGCAGTACTTC. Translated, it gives CASRQSYEQYF.

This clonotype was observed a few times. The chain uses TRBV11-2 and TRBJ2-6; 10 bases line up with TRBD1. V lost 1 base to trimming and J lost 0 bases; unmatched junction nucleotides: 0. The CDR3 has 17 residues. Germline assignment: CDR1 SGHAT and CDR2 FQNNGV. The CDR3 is CASSLGTGGSGANVLTF. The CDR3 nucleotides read TGTGCCAGCAGCTTAGGGACAGGGGGCTCTGGGGCCAACGTCCTGACTTTC.

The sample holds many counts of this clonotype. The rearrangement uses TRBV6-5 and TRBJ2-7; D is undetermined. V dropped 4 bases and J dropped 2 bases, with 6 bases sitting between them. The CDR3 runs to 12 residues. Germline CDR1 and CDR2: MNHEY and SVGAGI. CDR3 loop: CASSSGTYEQYF. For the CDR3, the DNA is TGTGCCAGCAGTTCTGGGACCTACGAGCAGTACTTC.

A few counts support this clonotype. The CDR3 loop is CASTKTGGGKNIQYF. CDR3 coding DNA: TGCGCCAGCACAAAAACAGGGGGCGGCAAAAACATTCAGTACTTC. The V call is TRBV5-1, the J call TRBJ2-4; TRBD1 agrees at 9 bases. Losses at the gene ends were 6 bases for V and 3 bases for J; bases not matched to a gene: 7. This CDR3 spans 15 amino acids. CDR1 SGHRS and CDR2 YFSETQ come from the germline V gene.

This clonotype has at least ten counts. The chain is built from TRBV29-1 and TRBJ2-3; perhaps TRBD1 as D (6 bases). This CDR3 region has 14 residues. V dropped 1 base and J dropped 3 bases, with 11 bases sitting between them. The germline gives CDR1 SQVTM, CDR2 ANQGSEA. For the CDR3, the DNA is TGCAGCGTTGAAGCCAGGGGCGCTACAGATACGCAGTATTTT. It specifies CSVEARGATDTQYF.

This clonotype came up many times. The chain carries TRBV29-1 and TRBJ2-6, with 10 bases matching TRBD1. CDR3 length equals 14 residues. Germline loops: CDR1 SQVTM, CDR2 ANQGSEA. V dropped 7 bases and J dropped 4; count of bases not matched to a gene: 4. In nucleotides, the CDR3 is TGCAGCGCGGGACAGGGGAACGGGGCCAACGTCCTGACTTTC. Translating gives CSAGQGNGANVLTF.

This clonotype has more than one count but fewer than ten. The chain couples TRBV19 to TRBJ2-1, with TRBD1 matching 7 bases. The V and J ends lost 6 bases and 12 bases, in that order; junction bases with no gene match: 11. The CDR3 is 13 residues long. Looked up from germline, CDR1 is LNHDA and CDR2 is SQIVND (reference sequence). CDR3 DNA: TGTGCCAGTAGCAACCGAGAGAGGGGGCGGCAGTTCTTC. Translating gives CASSNRERGRQFF.

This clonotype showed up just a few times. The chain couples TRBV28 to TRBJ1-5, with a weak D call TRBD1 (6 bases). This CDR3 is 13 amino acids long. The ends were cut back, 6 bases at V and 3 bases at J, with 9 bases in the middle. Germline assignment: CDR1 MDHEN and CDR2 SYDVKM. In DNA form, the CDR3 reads TGTGCCAGCAGGGGACAAGACAATCAGCCCCAGCATTTT. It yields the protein CASRGQDNQPQHF.

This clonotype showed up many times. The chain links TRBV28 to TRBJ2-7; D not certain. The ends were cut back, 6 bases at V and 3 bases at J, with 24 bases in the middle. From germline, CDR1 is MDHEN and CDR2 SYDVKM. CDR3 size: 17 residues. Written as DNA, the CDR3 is TGTGCCAGCAGAACCGGGCCAGGAATTTCGATTAGCTACGAGCAGTACTTC. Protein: CASRTGPGISISYEQYF.

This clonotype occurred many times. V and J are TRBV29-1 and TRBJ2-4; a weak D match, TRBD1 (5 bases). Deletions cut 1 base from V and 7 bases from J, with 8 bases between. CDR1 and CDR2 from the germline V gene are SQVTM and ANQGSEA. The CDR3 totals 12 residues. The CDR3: CSVEVTGNIQYF. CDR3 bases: TGCAGCGTTGAAGTTACAGGTAACATTCAGTACTTC.

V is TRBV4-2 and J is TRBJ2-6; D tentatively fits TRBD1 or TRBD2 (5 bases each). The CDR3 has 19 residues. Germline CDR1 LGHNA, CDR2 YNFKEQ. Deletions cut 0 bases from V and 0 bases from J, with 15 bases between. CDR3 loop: CASSQDVWDGSSGANVLTF. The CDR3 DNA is TGTGCCAGCAGCCAAGATGTCTGGGACGGTTCCTCTGGGGCCAACGTCCTGACTTTC.

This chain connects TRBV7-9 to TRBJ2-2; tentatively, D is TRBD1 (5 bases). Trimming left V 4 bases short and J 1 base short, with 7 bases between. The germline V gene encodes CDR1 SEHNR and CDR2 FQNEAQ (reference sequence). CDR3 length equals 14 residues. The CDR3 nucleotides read TGTGCCAGCAGCTCGACAGTGAACACCGGGGAGCTGTTTTTT. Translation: CASSSTVNTGELFF.

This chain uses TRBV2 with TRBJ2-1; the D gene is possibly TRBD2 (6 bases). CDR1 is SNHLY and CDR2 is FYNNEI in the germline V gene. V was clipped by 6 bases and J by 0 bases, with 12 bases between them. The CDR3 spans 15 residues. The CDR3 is CASRAGGSSYNEQFF. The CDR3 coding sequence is TGTGCCAGCAGGGCAGGAGGGAGCTCCTACAATGAGCAGTTCTTC. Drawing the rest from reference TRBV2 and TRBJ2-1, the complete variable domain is EPEVTQTPSHQVTQMGQEVILRCVPISNHLYFYWYRQILGQKVEFLVSFYNNEISEKSEIFDDQFSVERPDGSNFTLKIRSTKLEDSAMYFCASRAGGSSYNEQFFGPGTRLTVL.

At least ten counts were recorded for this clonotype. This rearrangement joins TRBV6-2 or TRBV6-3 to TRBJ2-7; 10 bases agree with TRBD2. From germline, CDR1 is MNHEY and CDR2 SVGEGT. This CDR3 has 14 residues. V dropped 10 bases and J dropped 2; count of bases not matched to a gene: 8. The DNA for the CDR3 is TGTGCCACGTCCGGGACTAGCGCAACCTACGAGCAGTACTTC. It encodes CATSGTSATYEQYF.

CDR3 DNA: TGTGCCAGCAGTTTTCGACGGATGAACACTGAAGCTTTCTTT. It is translated as CASSFRRMNTEAFF. The rearrangement joins TRBV12-3 or TRBV12-4 to TRBJ1-1; D is unresolved. The V end was cut by 3 bases, the J end by 0 bases, with 8 bases between. This CDR3 is built from 14 residues.

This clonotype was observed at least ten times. CDR3 residues: CASSSPPGSQPQHF. The CDR3 DNA reads as TGTGCCAGCAGTTCTCCTCCAGGTAGCCAGCCCCAGCATTTT. This chain uses TRBV2 with TRBJ1-5; D not certain. CDR3 length: 14 residues. Germline V gene lookup returns CDR1 SNHLY and CDR2 FYNNEI. Deletions cut 5 bases from V and 7 bases from J, with 15 bases between.

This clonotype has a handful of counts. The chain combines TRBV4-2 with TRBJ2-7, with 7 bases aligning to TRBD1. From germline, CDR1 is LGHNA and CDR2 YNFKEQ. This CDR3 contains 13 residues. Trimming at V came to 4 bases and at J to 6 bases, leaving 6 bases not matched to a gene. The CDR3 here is CASSLQTGPEQYF. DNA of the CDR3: TGTGCCAGCAGCCTTCAGACAGGGCCCGAGCAGTACTTC.